The TCR beta chain described here comes from a study of blood T cells in healthy people across ages. General study points: Roughly linear age-related decline in beta diversity appeared, significant by age 40.

Turning to this clonotype: Antigen: not known.

This CDR3 spans 14 amino acids. V was pared by 0 bases and J by 5 bases, with 12 bases between. CDR1 and CDR2 from the germline V gene are DFQATT and SNEGSKA (reference sequence). A second PCR of about 7 to 11 cycles used a sample-barcoded 5' primer and a J-beta primer mix. Per-sample output comprised a minimum of 2.5 million paired-end reads containing CDR3. TCRdb redid the calling of the 5' RACE reads with MiXCR, one entry per CDR3 protein. The sample lists about 1,500,000 distinct CDR3 sequences; 28% were seen once. The sample consisted of blood. The TCR was taken from a woman in her 30s in good health. V gene TRBV20-1 combines with J gene TRBJ2-3, with D possibly matching TRBD1 (6 bases). The CDR3: CSAREVRGGDTQYF. CDR3 coding DNA: TGCAGTGCTAGAGAGGTCCGAGGGGGAGATACGCAGTATTTT.